The 17 T cell receptor beta chains presented below share a single source sample, sequenced in a study of CD8 T cells in ankylosing spondylitis. TCRdb ran MiXCR on the 5' RACE reads and lists one entry per CDR3 protein. Of 250,000 to 300,000 distinct CDR3 sequences listed, around 18% are singletons. Sequencing used blood, either unsorted or a sorted T cell fraction (not recorded which). Every receptor here comes from a male donor with ankylosing spondylitis or in good health (not recorded which).

The rearrangement joins TRBV20-1 to TRBJ2-5; D is unclear. The CDR3 runs 15 residues. V was pared by 0 bases and J by 2 bases, with 13 bases between. The germline V gene encodes CDR1 DFQATT and CDR2 SNEGSKA (reference sequence). The CDR3 bases are TGCAGTGCTAGAGATGCGACCGCGGTACAAGAGACCCAGTACTTC. This codes for CSARDATAVQETQYF.

The sample holds a few counts of this clonotype. The chain joins TRBV7-8 to TRBJ1-1; TRBD1 is a possible D gene (6 bases). The germline gives CDR1 SGHVS, CDR2 FQNEAQ. V shed 5 bases and J shed 3 bases, with 19 bases lying between them. This CDR3 comprises 16 residues. The CDR3 DNA reads as TGTGCCAGCAGCCCCCGAGGGTCAGGGGAGGACACTGAAGCTTTCTTT. Translation: CASSPRGSGEDTEAFF.

In this sample, this clonotype turned up a few times. The J gene is TRBJ2-1, the V gene TRBV7-3; possible D gene TRBD1, 5 bases. With 4 bases removed from V and 4 bases from J, the gap between germline ends came to 8 bases. In germline, CDR1 is SGHTA, CDR2 FQGTGA. The CDR3 loop spans 13 amino acids. CDR3 sequence reads: CASSSDTYNEQFF. Written as DNA, the CDR3 is TGTGCCAGCAGCTCGGACACGTACAATGAGCAGTTCTTC.

The chain links TRBV3-1 to TRBJ2-1; 8 positions agree with TRBD1. Germline assignment: CDR1 LGHDT and CDR2 YNNKEL (reference sequence). The CDR3 sequence is 18 residues long. V trimming: 3 bases; J trimming: 1 base; junction bases outside the gene matches: 11. CDR3 nucleotides: TGTGCCAGCAGCCAGCGGCGGACAGGGACGGTTTCCTACAATGAGCAGTTCTTC. Its protein product is CASSQRRTGTVSYNEQFF.

This clonotype was found a few times. V is TRBV5-1 and J is TRBJ2-3; tentatively, D is TRBD1 (6 bases). The CDR3 sequence is 14 residues long. Germline V gene sequence: CDR1 SGHRS, CDR2 YFSETQ. V lost 2 bases and J lost 3, with 10 bases in between. CDR3 DNA: TGCGCCAGCAGCTTCAATCAGGGGACAGATACGCAGTATTTT. As protein: CASSFNQGTDTQYF.

The chain links TRBV12-3 or TRBV12-4 to TRBJ1-4; 7 bases align to TRBD1. The junction had 10 bases not matched to a gene; V was cut back by 4 bases and J by 8 bases. This CDR3 is 15 amino acids long. The CDR3 nucleotides are TGTGCCAGCAGTTCGATTACAGGGGCGGGCGAAAAACTGTTTTTT. It codes for CASSSITGAGEKLFF.

This clonotype was observed at least ten times. The chain is built from TRBV5-1 and TRBJ2-3, with D possibly being TRBD2 (5 bases). This CDR3 spans 14 amino acids. The V end was cut by 3 bases, the J end by 5 bases, with 13 bases between. Germline values: CDR1 SGHRS, CDR2 YFSETQ. The CDR3 DNA is TGCGCCAGCAGCTCAGGAGGAGTTGGAGATACGCAGTATTTT. This gives the protein CASSSGGVGDTQYF.

This clonotype was counted many times. For the CDR3, the DNA is TGTGCCAGCTCCTCGAGCACCGGGGAGCTGTTTTTT. Its translation is CASSSSTGELFF. The chain combines TRBV3-1 with TRBJ2-2; D is undetermined. The V gene's germline CDR1 is LGHDT and CDR2 YNNKEL (reference sequence). V lost 8 bases, J lost 4 bases, and 8 bases lay in between. The CDR3 runs 12 residues.

The rearrangement joins TRBV7-2 to TRBJ2-2; D gene uncertain. Per germline, CDR1 SGHTA and CDR2 FQGNSA. V gave up 5 bases and J gave up 0 bases, with 10 bases separating them. The CDR3 sequence is 15 residues long. The CDR3 sequence: CASSNSGANTGELFF. CDR3 nucleotide sequence: TGTGCCAGCAGCAACTCGGGCGCGAACACCGGGGAGCTGTTTTTT. Filled out from reference TRBV7-2 and TRBJ2-2, the complete variable domain reads GAGVSQSPSNKVTEKGKDVELRCDPISGHTALYWYRQSLGQGLEFLIYFQGNSAPDKSGLPSDRFSAERTGGSVSTLTIQRTQQEDSAVYLCASSNSGANTGELFFGEGSRLTVL.

The chain joins TRBV5-1 to TRBJ2-7; D remains ambiguous. Germline CDR1 and CDR2: SGHRS and YFSETQ. Trimming cost V 6 bases and J 4 bases, with 23 bases left between them. CDR3 size: 16 residues. The CDR3 is CASNPGAGGSAYEQYV. The CDR3 bases are TGCGCCAGCAACCCTGGAGCAGGCGGTTCAGCATACGAGCAGTACGTC.

This clonotype showed up many times. The chain joins TRBV15 to TRBJ2-5; D is tentatively TRBD1 or TRBD2 (5 bases each). CDR1 LNHNV and CDR2 YYDKDF come from the germline V gene (reference sequence). V lost 5 bases to trimming and J lost 2 bases, with 12 bases between them. This CDR3 spans 14 amino acids. The CDR3 loop is CATSGDPGQETQYF. CDR3 DNA: TGTGCCACCAGCGGGGACCCTGGACAAGAGACCCAGTACTTC.

This sequence joins TRBV11-2 and TRBJ2-1, with 9 bases lining up with TRBD2. The CDR3 sequence is 18 residues long. The V segment lost 1 base and the J segment 0 bases; nucleotides outside the gene matches: 7. CDR1 is SGHAT, CDR2 FQNNGV, per germline. The CDR3 protein is CASSLALAGSSSYNEQFF. The CDR3 DNA reads as TGTGCCAGCAGCTTAGCTCTAGCGGGATCGAGCTCCTACAATGAGCAGTTCTTC.

This clonotype was recorded many times. The rearrangement links TRBV12-3 or TRBV12-4 to TRBJ2-7; D is possibly TRBD1 (6 bases). CDR3 length: 13 residues. Trimming cost V 5 bases and J 7 bases, with 15 bases left between them. In nucleotides, the CDR3 is TGTGCCAGCAGTGCGACAGGAACGGGTGAGCAGTACGTC. This sequence encodes CASSATGTGEQYV.

This clonotype was detected only a few times. The rearrangement links TRBV29-1 to TRBJ2-3; the D gene is possibly TRBD1 (5 bases). V lost 3 bases to trimming and J lost 0 bases, with 10 bases between them. From germline, CDR1 is SQVTM and CDR2 ANQGSEA. The CDR3 extends over 14 amino acids. CDR3 nucleotide sequence: TGCAGCGTTGACAACCGACAGAGCACAGATACGCAGTATTTT. Amino acid sequence: CSVDNRQSTDTQYF.

This clonotype has at least ten counts. The J gene is TRBJ2-1, the V gene TRBV12-3 or TRBV12-4, with D hard to call. Trimming pared 1 base from V and 3 bases from J, leaving 7 bases between. This CDR3 comprises 14 residues. CDR3 region: CASSLGGIYNEQFF. DNA for the CDR3: TGTGCCAGCAGTTTAGGAGGTATCTACAATGAGCAGTTCTTC.

Ten or more counts support this clonotype. The V gene is TRBV5-1, the J gene TRBJ2-1; weak D call: TRBD2 (5 bases). CDR1 is SGHRS and CDR2 is YFSETQ in the germline V gene. Deletions cut 0 bases from V and 0 bases from J, with 7 bases between. The CDR3 loop spans 15 amino acids. CDR3 sequence: CASSLVGGSYNEQFF. CDR3 bases: TGCGCCAGCAGCTTGGTCGGAGGCTCCTACAATGAGCAGTTCTTC.

This clonotype turned up a few times. J is TRBJ2-5 and V is TRBV20-1, with D tentatively TRBD2 (6 bases). V lost 0 bases, J lost 5 bases, and 16 bases lay in between. CDR1 DFQATT and CDR2 SNEGSKA come from the germline V gene (reference sequence). The length of the CDR3 is 15 residues. The CDR3: CSARDWRAVEETQYF. The CDR3 nucleotides read TGCAGTGCTAGAGATTGGAGGGCTGTTGAGGAGACCCAGTACTTC.